These 18 T cell receptor beta chains share one sample of origin, sequenced in a study of shared clonotypes between healthy human individuals. The protocol was immunoSEQ multiplex PCR, while the TCRdb copy is restricted to in-frame clones and leaves out a portion. Among about 2.1 million clones listed, over 85% were seen once. Terminally differentiated effector memory CD45RA+ cells were left out of the naive CD8 fraction, which was CD45RO-negative and positively selected for CCR7. Sequencing was carried out using naive CD8+ T cells from PBMCs. All receptors come from a man between 18 and 29 years old in good health. Some clones in this sample may be carry-over from other donors' samples.

The V call is TRBV4-1, the J call TRBJ1-3, with D possibly TRBD1 on 5 matching bases. This CDR3 is 16 amino acids long. V dropped 0 bases and J dropped 6 bases, with 15 bases sitting between them. The V gene's germline CDR1 is MGHRA and CDR2 YSYEKL. CDR3 coding DNA: TGCGCCAGCAGCCAAGAAATAGGGACGGGTGCAAACACCATATATTTT. Encoded protein: CASSQEIGTGANTIYF.

This chain joins TRBV5-4 and TRBJ2-7; D ambiguous. The germline V gene has CDR1 SGHNT and CDR2 YYREEE (reference sequence). The CDR3 contains 14 residues. Trimming shortened V by 0 bases and J by 3 bases, and 10 bases separated the two germline ends. The CDR3 sequence is CASSLEAEHYEQYF. CDR3 DNA sequence: TGTGCCAGCAGCTTGGAGGCGGAACACTACGAGCAGTACTTC.

About this clone: Other DNA sequences of this sample code for an identical CDR3. V usage is TRBV4-1 and J usage is TRBJ2-1, with D maybe TRBD1 (6 bases). The CDR3 contains 15 residues. V was shortened by 1 base and J by 4 bases, with 11 bases between the two germline ends. The germline V gene encodes CDR1 MGHRA and CDR2 YSYEKL. The CDR3, as DNA: TGCGCCAGCAGCCAAGTGGGGACACTTTACAATGAGCAGTTCTTC. Translation gives CASSQVGTLYNEQFF.

V and J are TRBV2 and TRBJ1-1; no reliable D call. The V gene lost 6 bases and the J gene lost 3 bases, with 11 bases spanning the gap. This CDR3 spans 13 amino acids. The germline gives CDR1 SNHLY, CDR2 FYNNEI. The CDR3, as DNA: TGTGCCAGCAGAGAGCCATGGGACACTGAAGCTTTCTTT. It encodes CASREPWDTEAFF.

V gene TRBV6-5 combines with J gene TRBJ1-3; D is perhaps TRBD1 (5 bases). Per the germline V gene, CDR1 is MNHEY and CDR2 is SVGAGI. The germline V and J ends were trimmed by 4 bases and 0 bases, with 7 bases remaining between them. The CDR3 totals 14 residues. The CDR3 reads CASSSRVSGNTIYF. As DNA, the CDR3 is TGTGCCAGCAGTTCCAGGGTCTCTGGAAACACCATATATTTT.

V usage is TRBV7-9 and J usage is TRBJ2-1, with D tentatively TRBD1 (5 bases). The germline V gene has CDR1 SEHNR and CDR2 FQNEAQ (reference sequence). The CDR3 has 12 residues. The V end was cut by 4 bases, the J end by 7 bases, with 8 bases between. CDR3 amino acids: CASSWAGNEQFF. The CDR3 DNA follows: TGTGCCAGCAGCTGGGCAGGGAATGAGCAGTTCTTC.

The rearrangement uses TRBV6-1 and TRBJ1-2, with no clear D. With 1 base removed from V and 4 bases from J, the gap between germline ends came to 10 bases. This CDR3 spans 14 amino acids. CDR1 is MNHNS, CDR2 SASEGT, per germline. The CDR3 loop is CASSEVVDGYGYTF. CDR3 coding DNA: TGTGCCAGCAGTGAAGTGGTGGACGGCTATGGCTACACCTTC.

The V call is TRBV27, the J call TRBJ1-5, with D maybe TRBD1 (6 bases). This CDR3 is 17 amino acids long. From germline, CDR1 is MNHEY and CDR2 SMNVEV (reference sequence). Trimming removed 2 bases at V and 1 base at J, with 15 bases between. CDR3 sequence reads: CASSLKQGRGSNQPQHF. The CDR3 DNA sequence: TGTGCCAGCAGTTTAAAGCAGGGCAGGGGAAGCAATCAGCCCCAGCATTTT.

J is TRBJ2-1 and V is TRBV5-4, with TRBD1 matching 9 bases. The CDR3 runs 13 residues. The J segment lost 3 bases and the V segment lost 7 bases, leaving 2 bases of the junction unmatched. CDR1 SGHNT and CDR2 YYREEE come from the germline V gene (reference sequence). The CDR3 reads CASRDRVYNEQFF. For the CDR3, the DNA is TGTGCCAGCCGGGACAGGGTCTACAATGAGCAGTTCTTC.

The CDR3 DNA reads TGTGCCAGCAGTTTACCGACAGGGTCTCCCTTCTACGAGCAGTACTTC. It is translated as CASSLPTGSPFYEQYF. The rearrangement joins TRBV27 to TRBJ2-7; 7 bases are a match to TRBD1. With 2 bases clipped from V and 3 bases from J, the junction kept 10 bases outside the gene matches. Germline V CDR1 and CDR2: MNHEY, SMNVEV (reference sequence). The CDR3 length is 16 residues.

The CDR3 DNA is TGTGCCAGTAGTATAGATCTGGAAACAGGGAAGACAGATACGCAGTATTTT. As protein: CASSIDLETGKTDTQYF. J is TRBJ2-3 and V is TRBV19; D possibly corresponds to TRBD1 (6 bases). The ends were cut back, 0 bases at V and 3 bases at J, with 16 bases in the middle. This CDR3 has 17 amino acids. CDR1 LNHDA and CDR2 SQIVND come from the germline V gene (reference sequence).

This CDR3 reads CASSSRAGGRHNEQFF. The CDR3 nucleotides are TGTGCCAGCAGTTCTCGGGCGGGAGGGAGGCACAATGAGCAGTTCTTC. The V call is TRBV6-6, the J call TRBJ2-1; 9 bases agree with TRBD2. The V gene end was trimmed by 4 bases and the J gene end by 5 bases; junction bases not matched to a gene: 9. CDR1 is MNHNY and CDR2 is SVGAGI in the germline V gene (reference sequence). There are 16 residues in the CDR3.

In DNA form, the CDR3 reads TGTGCCAGCAGTTACGATGTCGGGCCGGTTGAGCAGTTCTTC. This translates into CASSYDVGPVEQFF. This rearrangement joins TRBV6-5 to TRBJ2-1; D remains ambiguous. Looked up from germline, CDR1 is MNHEY and CDR2 is SVGAGI. The CDR3 covers 14 residues. Trimming removed 2 bases at V and 9 bases at J, with 14 bases between.

The gene calls are TRBV19 and TRBJ1-5; 9 nucleotides align to TRBD1. CDR1 is LNHDA and CDR2 is SQIVND in the germline V gene (reference sequence). Trimming cost V 6 bases and J 4 bases; bases outside gene matches: 7. CDR3 length: 15 amino acids. The CDR3, as DNA: TGTGCCAGTAGGGTCCGACAGGGGGTAAATCAGCCCCAGCATTTT. Translating gives CASRVRQGVNQPQHF.

This chain links TRBV7-3 with TRBJ2-5, with a tentative D call TRBD2 (6 bases). Trimming left V 5 bases short and J 4 bases short, with 17 bases between. The germline gives CDR1 SGHTA, CDR2 FQGTGA. The CDR3 runs 15 residues. In DNA, the CDR3 is TGTGCCAGCAGCCCAGGCGCTAGCGTGGGAGAGACCCAGTACTTC. Translating gives CASSPGASVGETQYF. The full variable domain, completed using reference TRBV7-3 and TRBJ2-5, is GAGVSQTPSNKVTEKGKYVELRCDPISGHTALYWYRQSLGQGPEFLIYFQGTGAADDSGLPNDRFFAVRPEGSVSTLKIQRTERGDSAVYLCASSPGASVGETQYFGPGTRLLVL.

As DNA, the CDR3 is TGTGCCAGCAGTTTTTGGTCACAGGGGCCCTACAATGAGCAGTTCTTC. This sequence encodes CASSFWSQGPYNEQFF. The chain is built from TRBV28 and TRBJ2-1, with 7 positions matching TRBD1. The CDR3 spans 16 residues. Germline V gene data show CDR1 as MDHEN and CDR2 as SYDVKM. J lost 2 bases, V lost 3 bases, and 7 bases had no gene match.

The V call is TRBV19, the J call TRBJ2-1, with TRBD2 matching 10 bases. The CDR3 covers 17 residues. The V and J ends lost 4 bases and 6 bases, in that order; junction bases with no gene match: 12. Germline CDR1 is LNHDA and CDR2 is SQIVND (reference sequence). The CDR3 bases are TGTGCCAGTAGTAACCCTTCTACTAGCGGGATTACCAATGAGCAGTTCTTC. Translation: CASSNPSTSGITNEQFF.

This chain joins TRBV27 and TRBJ1-2; a weak D match, TRBD1 (5 bases). CDR3 length equals 14 residues. Trimming shortened V by 0 bases and J by 3 bases, and 8 bases separated the two germline ends. Germline values: CDR1 MNHEY, CDR2 SMNVEV (reference sequence). The DNA of the CDR3 is TGTGCCAGCAGTTTATCCCGGGGGGACTATGGCTACACCTTC. Protein product: CASSLSRGDYGYTF.